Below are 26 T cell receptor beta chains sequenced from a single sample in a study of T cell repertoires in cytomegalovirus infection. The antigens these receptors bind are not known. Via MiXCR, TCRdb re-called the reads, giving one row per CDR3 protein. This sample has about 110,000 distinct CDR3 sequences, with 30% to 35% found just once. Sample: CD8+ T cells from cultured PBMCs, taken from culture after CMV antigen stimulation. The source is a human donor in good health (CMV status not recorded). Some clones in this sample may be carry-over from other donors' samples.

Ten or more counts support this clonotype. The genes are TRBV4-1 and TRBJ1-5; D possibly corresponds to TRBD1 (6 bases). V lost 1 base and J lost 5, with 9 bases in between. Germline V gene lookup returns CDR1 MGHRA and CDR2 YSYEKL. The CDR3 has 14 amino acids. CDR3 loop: CASSQGTVYQPQHF. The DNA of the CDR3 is TGCGCCAGCAGCCAAGGGACAGTTTATCAGCCCCAGCATTTT.

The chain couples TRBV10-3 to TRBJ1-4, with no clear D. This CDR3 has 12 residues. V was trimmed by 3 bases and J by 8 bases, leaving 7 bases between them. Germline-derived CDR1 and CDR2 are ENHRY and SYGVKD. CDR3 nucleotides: TGTGCCATCAGTGAATCCAACGAAAAACTGTTTTTT. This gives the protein CAISESNEKLFF.

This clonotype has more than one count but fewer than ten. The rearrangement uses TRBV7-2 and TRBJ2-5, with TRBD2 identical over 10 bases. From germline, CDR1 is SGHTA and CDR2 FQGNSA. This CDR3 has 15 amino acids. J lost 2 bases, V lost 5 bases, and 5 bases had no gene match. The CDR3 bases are TGTGCCAGCAGCGGTAGCGGGGGGACTCAAGAGACCCAGTACTTC. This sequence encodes CASSGSGGTQETQYF.

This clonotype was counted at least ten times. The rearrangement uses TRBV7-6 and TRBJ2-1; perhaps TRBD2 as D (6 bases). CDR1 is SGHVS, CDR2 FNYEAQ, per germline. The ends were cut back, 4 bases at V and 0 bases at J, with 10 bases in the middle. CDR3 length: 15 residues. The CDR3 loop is CASSSRLGSYNEQFF. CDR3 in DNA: TGTGCCAGCAGCTCGAGACTAGGCTCCTACAATGAGCAGTTCTTC.

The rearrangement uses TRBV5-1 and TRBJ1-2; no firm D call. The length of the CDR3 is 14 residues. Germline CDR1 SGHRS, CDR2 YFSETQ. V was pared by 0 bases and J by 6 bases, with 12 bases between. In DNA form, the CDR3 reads TGCGCCAGCAGCTTGGTTGTCAGCCGGGATGGCTACACCTTC. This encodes CASSLVVSRDGYTF.

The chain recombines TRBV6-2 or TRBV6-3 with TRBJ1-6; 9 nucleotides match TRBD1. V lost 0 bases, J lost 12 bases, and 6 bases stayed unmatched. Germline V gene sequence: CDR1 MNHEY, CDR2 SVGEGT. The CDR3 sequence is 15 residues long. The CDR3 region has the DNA TGTGCCAGCAGTTACTCTTCGGACAGGGGTGTACCCCTCCACTTT. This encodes CASSYSSDRGVPLHF.

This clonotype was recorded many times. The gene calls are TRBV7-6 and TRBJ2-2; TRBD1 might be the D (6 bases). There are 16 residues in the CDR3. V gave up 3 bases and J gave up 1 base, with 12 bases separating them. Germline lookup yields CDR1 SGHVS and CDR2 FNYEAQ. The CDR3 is CASSFRDTLNTGELFF. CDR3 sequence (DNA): TGTGCCAGCAGCTTCCGGGACACCCTGAACACCGGGGAGCTGTTTTTT. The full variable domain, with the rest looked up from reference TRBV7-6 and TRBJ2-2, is GAGVSQSPRYKVTKRGQDVALRCDPISGHVSLYWYRQALGQGPEFLTYFNYEAQQDKSGLPNDRFSAERPEGSISTLTIQRTEQRDSAMYRCASSFRDTLNTGELFFGEGSRLTVL.

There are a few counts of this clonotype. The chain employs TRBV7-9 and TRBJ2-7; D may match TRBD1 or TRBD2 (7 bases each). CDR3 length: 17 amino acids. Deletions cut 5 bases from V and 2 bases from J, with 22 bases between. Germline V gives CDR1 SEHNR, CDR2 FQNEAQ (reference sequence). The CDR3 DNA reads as TGTGCCAGCAGCCCGACTGGGGGGGGACAGCCGACCTACGAGCAGTACTTC. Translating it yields CASSPTGGGQPTYEQYF. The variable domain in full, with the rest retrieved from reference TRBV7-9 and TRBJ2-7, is DTGVSQNPRHKITKRGQNVTFRCDPISEHNRLYWYRQTLGQGPEFLTYFQNEAQLEKSRLLSDRFSAERPKGSFSTLEIQRTEQGDSAMYLCASSPTGGGQPTYEQYFGPGTRLTVT.

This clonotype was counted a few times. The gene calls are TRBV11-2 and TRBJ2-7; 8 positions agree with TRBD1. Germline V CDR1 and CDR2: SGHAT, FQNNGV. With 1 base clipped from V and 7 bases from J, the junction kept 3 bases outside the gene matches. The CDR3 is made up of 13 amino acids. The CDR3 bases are TGTGCCAGCAGCTTAGGGACAGGGAGTGAGCAGTACTTC. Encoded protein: CASSLGTGSEQYF.

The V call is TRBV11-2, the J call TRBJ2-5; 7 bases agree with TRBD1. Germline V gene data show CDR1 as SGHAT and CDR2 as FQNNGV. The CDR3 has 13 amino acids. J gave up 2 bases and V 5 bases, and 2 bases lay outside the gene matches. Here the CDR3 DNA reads TGTGCCAGCAGCACGACAGGGCAAGAGACCCAGTACTTC. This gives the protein CASSTTGQETQYF.

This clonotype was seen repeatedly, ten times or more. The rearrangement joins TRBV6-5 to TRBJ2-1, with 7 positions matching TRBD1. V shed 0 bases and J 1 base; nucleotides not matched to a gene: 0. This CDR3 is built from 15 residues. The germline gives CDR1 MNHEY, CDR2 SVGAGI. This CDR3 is CASSYSGQSYNEQFF. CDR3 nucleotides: TGTGCCAGCAGTTACTCGGGACAGTCCTACAATGAGCAGTTCTTC.

The CDR3 nucleotides read TGCAGCTCCCTGGGGGGGGTCGGGACCGGGGAGCTGTTTTTT. Translation: CSSLGGVGTGELFF. The J gene is TRBJ2-2, the V gene TRBV29-1, with 7 bases aligning to TRBD2. The CDR3 loop spans 14 amino acids. The V and J ends lost 8 bases and 5 bases, in that order; junction bases with no gene match: 11. Germline V gene data show CDR1 as SQVTM and CDR2 as ANQGSEA.

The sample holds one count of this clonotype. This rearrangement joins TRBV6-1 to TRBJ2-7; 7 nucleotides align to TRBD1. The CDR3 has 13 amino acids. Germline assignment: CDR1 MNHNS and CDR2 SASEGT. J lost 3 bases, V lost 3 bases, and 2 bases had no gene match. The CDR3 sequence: CASSDGTDYEQYF. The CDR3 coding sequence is TGTGCCAGCAGTGACGGGACAGACTACGAGCAGTACTTC.

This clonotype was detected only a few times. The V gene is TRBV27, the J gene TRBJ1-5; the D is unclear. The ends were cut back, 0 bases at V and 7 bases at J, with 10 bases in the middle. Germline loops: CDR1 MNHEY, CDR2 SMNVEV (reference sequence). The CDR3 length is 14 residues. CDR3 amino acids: CASSLSRAGQPQHF. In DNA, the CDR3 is TGTGCCAGCAGTTTATCGCGGGCGGGGCAGCCCCAGCATTTT.

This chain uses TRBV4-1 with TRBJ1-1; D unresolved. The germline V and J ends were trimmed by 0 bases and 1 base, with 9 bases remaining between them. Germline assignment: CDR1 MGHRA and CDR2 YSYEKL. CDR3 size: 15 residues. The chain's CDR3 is CASSQESATNTEAFF. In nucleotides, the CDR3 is TGCGCCAGCAGCCAAGAATCGGCAACGAACACTGAAGCTTTCTTT.

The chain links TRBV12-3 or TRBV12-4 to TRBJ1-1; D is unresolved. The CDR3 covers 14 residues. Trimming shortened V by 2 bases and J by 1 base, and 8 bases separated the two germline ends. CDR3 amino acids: CASSLSSRNTEAFF. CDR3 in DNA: TGTGCCAGCAGTTTATCGTCCAGGAACACTGAAGCTTTCTTT.

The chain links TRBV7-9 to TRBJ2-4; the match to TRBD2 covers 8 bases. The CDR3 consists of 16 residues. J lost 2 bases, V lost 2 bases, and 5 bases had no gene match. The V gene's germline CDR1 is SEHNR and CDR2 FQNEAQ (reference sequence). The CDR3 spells CASSLLVAGPKNIQYF. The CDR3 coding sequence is TGTGCCAGCAGCTTACTTGTAGCGGGACCCAAAAACATTCAGTACTTC.

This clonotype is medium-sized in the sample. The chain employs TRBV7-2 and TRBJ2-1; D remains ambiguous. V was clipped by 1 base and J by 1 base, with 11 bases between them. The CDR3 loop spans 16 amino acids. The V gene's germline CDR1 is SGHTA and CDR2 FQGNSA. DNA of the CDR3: TGTGCCAGCAGCTTAGTTGGTCTACCTTCCTACAATGAGCAGTTCTTC. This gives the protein CASSLVGLPSYNEQFF.

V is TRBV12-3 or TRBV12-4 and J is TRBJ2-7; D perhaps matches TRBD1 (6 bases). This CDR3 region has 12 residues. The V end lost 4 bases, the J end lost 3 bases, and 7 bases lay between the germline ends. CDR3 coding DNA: TGTGCCAGCAGTTGGGGACACTACGAGCAGTACTTC. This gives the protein CASSWGHYEQYF.

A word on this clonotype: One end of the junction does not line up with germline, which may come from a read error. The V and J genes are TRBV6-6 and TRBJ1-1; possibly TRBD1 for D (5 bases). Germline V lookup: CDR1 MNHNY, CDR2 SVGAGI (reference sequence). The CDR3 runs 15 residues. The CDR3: CASSGEQDLYTQAFF. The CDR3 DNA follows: TGTGCCAGCAGTGGGGAACAGGACTTGTACACTCAAGCTTTCTTT.

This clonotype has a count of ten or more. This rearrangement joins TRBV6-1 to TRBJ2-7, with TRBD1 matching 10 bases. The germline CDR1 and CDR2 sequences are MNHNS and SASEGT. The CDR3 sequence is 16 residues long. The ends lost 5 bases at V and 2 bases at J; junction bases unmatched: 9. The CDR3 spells CASSPAGTGVPYEQYF. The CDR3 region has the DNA TGTGCCAGCAGTCCTGCCGGGACAGGGGTCCCCTACGAGCAGTACTTC.

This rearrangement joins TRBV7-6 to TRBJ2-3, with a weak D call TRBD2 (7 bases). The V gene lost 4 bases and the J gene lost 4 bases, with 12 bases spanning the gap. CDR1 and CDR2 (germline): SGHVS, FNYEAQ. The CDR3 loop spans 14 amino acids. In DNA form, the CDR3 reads TGTGCCAGCAGCTGGGGGGGGCGTCCAGATACGCAGTATTTT. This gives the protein CASSWGGRPDTQYF.

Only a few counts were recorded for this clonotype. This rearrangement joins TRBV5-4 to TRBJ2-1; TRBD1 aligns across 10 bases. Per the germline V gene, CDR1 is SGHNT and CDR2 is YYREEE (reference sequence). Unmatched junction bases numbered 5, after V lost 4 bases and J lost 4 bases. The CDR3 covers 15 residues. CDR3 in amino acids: CASSPGQGSYNEQFF. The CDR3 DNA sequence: TGTGCCAGCAGCCCGGGACAGGGGTCATACAATGAGCAGTTCTTC.

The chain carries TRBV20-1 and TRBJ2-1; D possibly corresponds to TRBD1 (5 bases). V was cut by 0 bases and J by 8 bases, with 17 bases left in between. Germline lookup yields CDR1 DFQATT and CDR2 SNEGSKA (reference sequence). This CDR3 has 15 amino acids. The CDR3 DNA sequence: TGCAGTGCTAGAGATCTGGGCTGGACGACAGATGAGCAGTTCTTC. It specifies CSARDLGWTTDEQFF.

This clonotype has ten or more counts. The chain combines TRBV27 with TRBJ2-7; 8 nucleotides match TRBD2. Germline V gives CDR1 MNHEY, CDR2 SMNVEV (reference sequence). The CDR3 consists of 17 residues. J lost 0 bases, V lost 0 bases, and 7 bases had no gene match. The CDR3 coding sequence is TGTGCCAGCAGTTTATCGCCCCTTGCGGGGGGCTCCTACGAGCAGTACTTC. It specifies CASSLSPLAGGSYEQYF.

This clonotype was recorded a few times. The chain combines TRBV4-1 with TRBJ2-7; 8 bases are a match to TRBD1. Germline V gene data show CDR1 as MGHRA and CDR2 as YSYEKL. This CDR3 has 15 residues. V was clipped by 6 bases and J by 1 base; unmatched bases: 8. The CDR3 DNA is TGCGCCAGCAGTTACAGGACAGGGTTATCCTACGAGCAGTACTTC. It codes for CASSYRTGLSYEQYF.